The present T cell receptor (beta chain) was sequenced within a study of blood T cell repertoires in COVID-19. Whole-study context: The United States, Italy and Spain supplied acute and convalescent COVID-19 samples.

Some clones are missing from TCRdb's copy, which holds only in-frame ones; the method was immunoSEQ multiplex PCR. The sample contains 150,000 to 200,000 clones, 70% to 90% of which appear only once. The V end was cut by 4 bases, the J end by 7 bases, with 17 bases between. The V gene's germline CDR1 is SGDLS and CDR2 YYNGEE. The CDR3 consists of 15 residues. V usage is TRBV9 and J usage is TRBJ1-4, with D unresolved. Input material: peripheral blood. The sequence was collected from a woman in her forties or fifties with COVID-19, enrolled during active disease. CDR3 nucleotides: TGTGCCAGCAGCCCCGAGGGAAGGGAGGGTGAAAAACTGTTTTTT. This encodes CASSPEGREGEKLFF.